This entry features one T cell receptor (beta chain) sequence. This sample stems from a study of blood T cell repertoires in COVID-19. V trimming: 5 bases; J trimming: 5 bases; junction bases outside the gene matches: 7. The CDR3 spans 15 residues. Germline-derived CDR1 and CDR2 are KGHDR and SFDVKD. In the authors' workflow: Estimation of nucleated cell counts was performed using reference gene primer amplification. TCRdb's copy holds only in-frame clones and misses some; the assay was immunoSEQ multiplex PCR. V and J calls and clone size follow that table, whereas D and trimming were derived from the DNA. The data show 210,000 or so clones, with approximately 84% seen just once and about 7.8% held by the top ten.

The chain joins TRBV24-1 to TRBJ2-3; TRBD1 agrees at 9 bases. The clonotype originates from an elderly woman with COVID-19, enrolled during active disease. The specimen sequenced was peripheral blood. CDR3 DNA sequence: TGTGCCACCAGTGCCTCCGGGACAGGGAAAGATACGCAGTATTTT. The encoded protein is CATSASGTGKDTQYF.